The 14 T cell receptor beta chains reported below all come from one sample, sequenced in a study of blood T cells in healthy people across ages (dated by TCRdb to between 2014 and 2017). The protocol used for the library was 5' RACE. The reads were generated on an Illumina HiSeq 2500. A second PCR of about 6 to 11 cycles was run with a J-beta primer mix and a sample-barcoded 5' primer. Using fastp at Q25 and MiXCR, TCRdb reprocessed the public reads and kept productive beta chains. Rows merge per CDR3 protein into single entries with the most common DNA and genes. For this sample the table gives about a million distinct CDR3 sequences, of which just over 50% were detected only once. About 20% of the sample lies in the top ten. Sequenced material: blood. The receptors stem from a woman aged 55-69 years in good health.

This clonotype appeared a few times. The chain carries TRBV4-2 and TRBJ2-7; TRBD1 might be the D (6 bases). CDR3 length: 15 residues. Trimming took off 3 bases at V and 3 bases at J, with 15 bases between the two ends. Looked up from germline, CDR1 is LGHNA and CDR2 is YNFKEQ. CDR3: CASSQAGGQIYEQYF. For the CDR3, the DNA is TGTGCCAGCAGCCAGGCAGGTGGACAGATCTACGAGCAGTACTTC.

The rearrangement uses TRBV30 and TRBJ2-2; D tentatively fits TRBD1 or TRBD2 (5 bases each). The CDR3 consists of 16 residues. With 4 bases removed from V and 5 bases from J, the gap between germline ends came to 20 bases. Looked up from germline, CDR1 is GTSNPN and CDR2 is SVGIG (reference sequence). The CDR3 loop is CAWITGTNVGTGELFF. The CDR3 DNA follows: TGTGCCTGGATTACCGGGACCAATGTGGGAACCGGGGAGCTGTTTTTT.

This clonotype occurred many times. The chain has TRBV12-3 or TRBV12-4 and TRBJ2-7, with D perhaps matching TRBD1 (8 bases). V was cut by 5 bases and J by 4 bases, with 15 bases left in between. This CDR3 spans 14 amino acids. CDR3 in DNA: TGTGCCAGCAGTCCAACAGGGGGGGCTTACGAGCAGTACTTC. Translation gives CASSPTGGAYEQYF.

In this sample, this clonotype turned up a few times. The genes are TRBV9 and TRBJ2-3; a possible D gene is TRBD2 (6 bases). Germline V lookup: CDR1 SGDLS, CDR2 YYNGEE. V gave up 0 bases and J gave up 2 bases, with 13 bases separating them. This CDR3 has 16 residues. CDR3 loop: CASSVVGGQATDTQYF. The DNA for the CDR3 is TGTGCCAGCAGCGTAGTAGGAGGGCAGGCCACAGATACGCAGTATTTT.

CDR3 amino acids: CASSKTRSGGKDTQYF. The DNA for the CDR3 is TGTGCCAGCAGTAAAACCCGGTCAGGCGGGAAGGATACGCAGTATTTT. This rearrangement joins TRBV6-5 to TRBJ2-3; TRBD2 might be the D (6 bases). The CDR3 is made up of 16 amino acids. Trimming removed 5 bases at V and 6 bases at J, with 21 bases between. CDR1 MNHEY and CDR2 SVGAGI come from the germline V gene.

The CDR3 DNA reads as TGCGCCAGCAGACATATAGATAGCGGGAGCTCCTACAATGAGCAGTTCTTC. Its protein is CASRHIDSGSSYNEQFF. V usage is TRBV5-1 and J usage is TRBJ2-1; 9 bases agree with TRBD2. CDR3 size: 17 residues. Germline V lookup: CDR1 SGHRS, CDR2 YFSETQ. The junction had 9 bases not matched to a gene; V was cut back by 5 bases and J by 0 bases.

The chain uses TRBV12-3 or TRBV12-4 and TRBJ2-5; TRBD1 or TRBD2 may be the D gene (5 bases each). The CDR3 covers 12 residues. Trimming took off 6 bases at V and 5 bases at J, with 10 bases between the two ends. The CDR3 is CASSGTPETQYF. The CDR3 DNA sequence: TGTGCCAGCAGCGGGACCCCCGAGACCCAGTACTTC.

The chain recombines TRBV2 with TRBJ2-6; D unclear. Trimming pared 1 base from V and 2 bases from J, leaving 9 bases between. Germline V gene sequence: CDR1 SNHLY, CDR2 FYNNEI. The CDR3 covers 16 residues. In DNA form, the CDR3 reads TGTGCCAGCAGTGAAGGAGGCCGGACTGGGGCCAACGTCCTGACTTTC. Amino acids: CASSEGGRTGANVLTF.

This clonotype was seen more than once but under ten times. The chain carries TRBV3-1 and TRBJ2-7; perhaps TRBD1 as D (5 bases). The CDR3 totals 13 residues. Per germline, CDR1 LGHDT and CDR2 YNNKEL (reference sequence). The germline V and J ends were trimmed by 7 bases and 0 bases, with 10 bases remaining between them. CDR3 coding DNA: TGTGCCAGCAATGAGACAGTCTCCTACGAGCAGTACTTC. It is translated as CASNETVSYEQYF.

This clonotype came up many times. The rearrangement joins TRBV7-2 to TRBJ2-7, with 11 bases lining up with TRBD1. Losses at the gene ends were 5 bases for V and 3 bases for J; bases not matched to a gene: 3. This CDR3 has 14 amino acids. CDR1 SGHTA and CDR2 FQGNSA come from the germline V gene. The CDR3 coding sequence is TGTGCCAGCAGCCCGGGACAGGGGGGCTACGAGCAGTACTTC. Translated, it gives CASSPGQGGYEQYF.

This clonotype has just a few counts. The CDR3: CASSASGRVPTDTQYF. CDR3 DNA sequence: TGTGCCAGCAGTGCTAGCGGGAGGGTTCCCACAGATACGCAGTATTTT. J is TRBJ2-3 and V is TRBV12-3 or TRBV12-4; 12 nucleotides agree with TRBD2. The CDR3 is 16 amino acids. The junction had 5 bases not matched to a gene; V was cut back by 5 bases and J by 2 bases.

The rearrangement joins TRBV7-9 to TRBJ2-5; a weak D match, TRBD2 (5 bases). V was shortened by 2 bases and J by 3 bases, with 13 bases between the two germline ends. The CDR3 contains 15 residues. The germline gives CDR1 SEHNR, CDR2 FQNEAQ (reference sequence). CDR3 in amino acids: CASSLFSAAEETQYF. CDR3 nucleotides: TGTGCCAGCAGCTTATTTAGCGCGGCGGAAGAGACCCAGTACTTC.

This sequence joins TRBV29-1 and TRBJ2-1, with D unresolved. V dropped 3 bases and J dropped 4 bases, with 22 bases sitting between them. CDR1 is SQVTM, CDR2 ANQGSEA, per germline. CDR3 length equals 17 residues. The CDR3 region is CSVEEGGAVFGYNEQFF. The DNA for the CDR3 is TGCAGCGTTGAGGAAGGCGGTGCCGTTTTCGGATACAATGAGCAGTTCTTC.

This clonotype occurred a few times. The gene calls are TRBV2 and TRBJ2-1, with a weak D call TRBD2 (6 bases). Per the germline V gene, CDR1 is SNHLY and CDR2 is FYNNEI. V was trimmed by 6 bases and J by 6 bases, leaving 15 bases between them. This CDR3 comprises 14 residues. The CDR3 DNA reads TGTGCCAGCAGAGTCAGTCTAGCGTCCAATGAGCAGTTCTTC. It encodes CASRVSLASNEQFF.